The present TCR beta chain was sequenced within a study of cytomegalovirus exposure and HLA in healthy donors. Trimming removed 6 bases from V and 4 bases from J; junction bases left unmatched: 4. Per germline, CDR1 MNHEY and CDR2 SVGAGI. The length of the CDR3 is 14 residues. PCR was performed using 60 Vbeta and 13 Jbeta primers. The assay was immunoSEQ multiplex PCR, and TCRdb's table has in-frame clones only and misses some. The table records 170,000 or so clones, 80% of them present only once. This clone was detected only a few times. Its antigen is as yet unknown. Study findings and constraints: Common viral pathogens seemed, in a later analysis, to connect with several of the most significant clusters. The study listed roughly 160 cytomegalovirus-associated TCR beta chains. In a later analysis, a genetic analysis reported fewer productive-TCR N-insertions in an Asian-associated ancestry cluster than the cohort average. In a later analysis, at a false discovery rate of 0.05, 15,000 to 20,000 TCR beta sequences were associated with HLA alleles.

This clonotype was sampled from a boy aged 10-17 years in good health and CMV-seronegative. V gene TRBV6-5 combines with J gene TRBJ1-5, with TRBD1 matching 9 bases. Sequencing was done on a sample of PBMCs. The CDR3 loop is CASSSGTGNQPQHF. CDR3 in DNA: TGTGCCAGCAGCTCCGGGACAGGGAATCAGCCCCAGCATTTT.